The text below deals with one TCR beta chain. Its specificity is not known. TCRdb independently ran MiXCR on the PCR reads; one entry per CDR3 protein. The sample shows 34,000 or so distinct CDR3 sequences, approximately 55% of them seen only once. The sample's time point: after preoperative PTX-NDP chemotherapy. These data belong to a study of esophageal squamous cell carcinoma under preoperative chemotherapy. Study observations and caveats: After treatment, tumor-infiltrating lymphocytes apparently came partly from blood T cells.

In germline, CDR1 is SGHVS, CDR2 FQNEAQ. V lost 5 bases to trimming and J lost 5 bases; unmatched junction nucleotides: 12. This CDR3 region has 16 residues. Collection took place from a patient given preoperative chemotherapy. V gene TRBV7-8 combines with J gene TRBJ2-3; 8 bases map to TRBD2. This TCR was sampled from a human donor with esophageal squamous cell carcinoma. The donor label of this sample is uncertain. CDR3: CASSDPGGWAEDTQYF. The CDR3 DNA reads TGTGCCAGCAGCGACCCGGGGGGGTGGGCCGAAGATACGCAGTATTTT.